What follows are 8 T cell receptor beta chains derived from one specimen sequenced in a study of T cell changes during pregnancy in multiple sclerosis. TCRdb's table, derived via immunoSEQ multiplex PCR, lists solely in-frame clones and lacks some. This sample has about 44,000 clones; 80% to 90% occur once, and the top ten carry roughly 1.2%. Sequences were derived from CD4+ T cells from peripheral blood mononuclear cells, sampled after pregnancy. These receptors came from a female donor with multiple sclerosis, enrolled in a pregnancy study.

The V and J genes are TRBV5-1 and TRBJ2-1; 7 bases align to TRBD2. The germline gives CDR1 SGHRS, CDR2 YFSETQ. V trimming: 1 base; J trimming: 4 bases; junction bases outside the gene matches: 5. This CDR3 region has 15 residues. This CDR3 reads CASSLIPSGYNEQFF. The CDR3, as DNA: TGCGCCAGCAGCTTGATACCTAGCGGATACAATGAGCAGTTCTTC.

V gene TRBV5-1 combines with J gene TRBJ2-1, with D tentatively TRBD2 (6 bases). This CDR3 is built from 15 residues. Per the germline V gene, CDR1 is SGHRS and CDR2 is YFSETQ. V was pared by 4 bases and J by 4 bases, with 15 bases between. In DNA form, the CDR3 reads TGCGCCAGCAGCCTGGTGGGCGGGGAGTACAATGAGCAGTTCTTC. It translates to CASSLVGGEYNEQFF.

The rearrangement links TRBV18 to TRBJ2-7; perhaps TRBD1 as D (6 bases). CDR3 length: 14 amino acids. The germline CDR1 and CDR2 sequences are KGHSH and LQKENI. V shed 6 bases and J shed 2 bases, with 14 bases lying between them. The CDR3 loop reads CASSPQGIPYEQYF. The CDR3 nucleotides read TGTGCCAGCTCTCCCCAGGGGATTCCCTACGAGCAGTACTTC.

The chain joins TRBV5-1 to TRBJ1-1, with D perhaps matching TRBD1 (6 bases). The CDR3 contains 14 residues. CDR1 SGHRS and CDR2 YFSETQ come from the germline V gene. Trimming took 4 bases from V and 2 from J, leaving 12 bases between them. CDR3 residues: CASSRSDSNTEAFF. In DNA, the CDR3 is TGCGCCAGCAGCAGATCGGACAGTAACACTGAAGCTTTCTTT.

This chain links TRBV19 with TRBJ1-4; D remains ambiguous. Trimming shortened V by 3 bases and J by 8 bases, and 13 bases separated the two germline ends. The CDR3 has 14 residues. Germline lookup yields CDR1 LNHDA and CDR2 SQIVND (reference sequence). The CDR3 DNA reads as TGTGCCAGTAGTATGGGTGAGGTGGAGGAAAAACTGTTTTTT. Protein sequence: CASSMGEVEEKLFF.

The CDR3 reads CASSPRLAGGSDTQYF. The CDR3 bases are TGTGCCAGCAGCCCGAGACTAGCGGGAGGGTCAGATACGCAGTATTTT. The rearrangement uses TRBV9 and TRBJ2-3, with 14 bases aligning to TRBD2. Germline-derived CDR1 and CDR2 are SGDLS and YYNGEE. The CDR3 length is 16 residues. The ends lost 4 bases at V and 4 bases at J; junction bases unmatched: 5.

This sequence joins TRBV5-1 and TRBJ2-7; 8 bases line up with TRBD2. From germline, CDR1 is SGHRS and CDR2 YFSETQ. Trimming took 4 bases from V and 6 from J; bases not matched to a gene: 12. This CDR3 is 15 amino acids long. The CDR3 sequence: CASSTSLPGGFEQYF. CDR3 DNA: TGCGCCAGCAGCACTTCCCTTCCGGGAGGGTTCGAGCAGTACTTC.

The count of this clone is one. The chain recombines TRBV6-5 with TRBJ2-7, with 9 bases that match TRBD2. The CDR3 runs to 15 residues. Germline CDR1 MNHEY, CDR2 SVGAGI. J lost 2 bases, V lost 0 bases, and 2 bases had no gene match. The DNA for the CDR3 is TGTGCCAGCAGTTACTCGGCGGGAGGGACCTACGAGCAGTACTTC. Translating gives CASSYSAGGTYEQYF.